One and the same sample provided the 5 T cell receptor beta chains below, sequenced in a study of cytomegalovirus exposure and HLA in healthy donors. The PCR ran on 60 Vbeta and 13 Jbeta primers. Sequencing used immunoSEQ multiplex PCR; TCRdb keeps in-frame clones, though not all of them. This repertoire shows 85,000 to 100,000 clones, about 77% found once; its top ten account for 4.5% to 6%. Sequenced sample: PBMCs. The receptors originated from a middle-aged woman in good health and CMV-seronegative.

This clone was observed once. The chain employs TRBV7-9 and TRBJ1-2; D unclear. The V and J ends lost 5 bases and 4 bases respectively, with 14 bases between them. Germline CDR1 is SEHNR and CDR2 is FQNEAQ (reference sequence). The CDR3 loop spans 14 amino acids. CDR3 DNA: TGTGCCAGCAGCGTCGGGGATCTCGGCTATGGCTACACCTTC. Translated, it gives CASSVGDLGYGYTF.

This clone was found once. The chain has TRBV19 and TRBJ1-5, with 7 bases fitting TRBD1. Germline V CDR1 and CDR2: LNHDA, SQIVND (reference sequence). J gave up 7 bases and V 1 base, and 7 bases lay outside the gene matches. The CDR3 covers 15 residues. The CDR3 bases are TGTGCCAGTAGTATAGGGGACAGAGCGGGCCAGCCCCAGCATTTT. Amino acids: CASSIGDRAGQPQHF. The complete variable domain, with remaining parts taken from reference TRBV19 and TRBJ1-5, reads DGGITQSPKYLFRKEGQNVTLSCEQNLNHDAMYWYRQDPGQGLRLIYYSQIVNDFQKGDIAEGYSVSREKKESFPLTVTSAQKNPTAFYLCASSIGDRAGQPQHFGDGTRLSIL.

There are a few counts of this clone. The rearrangement joins TRBV30 to TRBJ1-4, with TRBD1 identical over 11 bases. CDR3 length: 15 amino acids. Germline CDR1 is GTSNPN and CDR2 is SVGIG (reference sequence). J gave up 3 bases and V 2 bases, and 2 bases lay outside the gene matches. The CDR3 here is CAWSQGQGANEKLFF. The CDR3 DNA sequence: TGTGCCTGGAGTCAGGGACAGGGGGCTAATGAAAAACTGTTTTTT.

The chain links TRBV5-1 to TRBJ1-2; a weak D match, TRBD1 (5 bases). From germline, CDR1 is SGHRS and CDR2 YFSETQ. The V end lost 0 bases, the J end lost 6 bases, and 15 bases lay between the germline ends. The CDR3 is 15 amino acids. For the CDR3, the DNA is TGCGCCAGCAGCTTGGCCGGGGGGGGATCGGATGGCTACACCTTC. It encodes CASSLAGGGSDGYTF. Drawing the rest from reference TRBV5-1 and TRBJ1-2, the complete variable domain is KAGVTQTPRYLIKTRGQQVTLSCSPISGHRSVSWYQQTPGQGLQFLFEYFSETQRNKGNFPGRFSGRQFSNSRSEMNVSTLELGDSALYLCASSLAGGGSDGYTFGSGTRLTVV.

The chain couples TRBV9 to TRBJ2-3; a possible D gene is TRBD2 (6 bases). V was cut by 0 bases and J by 8 bases, with 13 bases left in between. Germline lookup yields CDR1 SGDLS and CDR2 YYNGEE. The CDR3 loop spans 14 amino acids. CDR3 sequence: CASSVGWGESTQYF. CDR3 coding DNA: TGTGCCAGCAGCGTAGGGTGGGGGGAAAGTACGCAGTATTTT.